The sequence of this T cell receptor beta chain was determined in a study of T-cell reconstitution after alpha-beta-depleted transplantation in children. The germline CDR1 and CDR2 sequences are LNHNV and YYDKDF (reference sequence). V was pared by 0 bases and J by 5 bases, with 5 bases of the junction left unmatched. The length of the CDR3 is 15 residues. Unique molecular identifiers were incorporated when the TCRbeta library was constructed. One entry per CDR3 protein results from TCRdb running MiXCR on the PCR reads. Of about 600,000 distinct CDR3 sequences in the sample, more than 20% were seen once.

The receptor comes from a boy in the first two years of life who had a stem cell transplant for acute myeloid leukemia, so the T cells may come from the graft donor. The sequencing used PBMCs, mostly from graft donor cells, collected 360 days after TCRalphabeta/CD19-depleted stem cell transplant. V usage is TRBV15 and J usage is TRBJ1-2; 8 nucleotides agree with TRBD1. The CDR3 here is CATSRDKGQEYGYTF. CDR3 in DNA: TGTGCCACCAGCAGAGATAAGGGACAGGAGTATGGCTACACCTTC.